The clone carrying this T cell receptor beta chain was counted ten times or more. The data were taken from a study of human T cells and chemical hapten exposure. On the study more broadly: Weekly diphenylcyclopropenone doses were given to patients' scalps across the roughly 24-week study. Patch testing was performed with 0.01% DPC on the upper back, with reading at 6 days. Small pooled library volume differences chiefly drove per-sample TCR yield variation.

Time point noted: pre-sensitization, week 0. Treatment in this sample: therapeutic diphenylcyclopropenone sensitization with weekly scalp DPC. Germline V CDR1 and CDR2: SNHLY, FYNNEI. V was cut by 8 bases and J by 4 bases, with 14 bases left in between. The CDR3 extends over 13 amino acids. TCRdb called the RACE reads again in MiXCR, with one record for every CDR3 protein. This sample has tens of thousands of distinct CDR3 sequences, with roughly 10% found just once. The specimen comprised whole blood, sampled in connection with sensitization to the hapten diphenylcyclopropenone (DPC). The clonotype comes from a man aged 30 to 39 with alopecia areata. Some clones in this sample may be carry-over from other donors' samples. This chain uses TRBV2 with TRBJ1-2; D uncertain. CDR3 sequence: CASQRGGPYGYTF. The CDR3 bases are TGTGCCAGCCAAAGAGGAGGGCCCTATGGCTACACCTTC.